Presented here are 25 T cell receptor beta chains from one specimen sequenced in a study of T cells after yellow fever vaccination. MiXCR was run by TCRdb on the 5' RACE reads, yielding one entry per CDR3 protein. The sample records hundreds of thousands of distinct CDR3 sequences, roughly 12% being singletons. The source was PBMCs, collected on the day of the yellow fever booster vaccination. The receptor set was obtained from a man aged 25 to 45 who received the YFV17D yellow fever vaccine.

In its sample, this clonotype was seen a few times. The V call is TRBV29-1, the J call TRBJ2-1; TRBD2 matches 7 bases. V lost 7 bases and J lost 9; bases outside the gene matches: 6. The CDR3 runs 11 residues. From germline, CDR1 is SQVTM and CDR2 ANQGSEA. The DNA for the CDR3 is TGCAGCGGGGGGGGGACGGGTGAGCAGTTCTTC. As protein: CSGGGTGEQFF.

This clonotype was seen more than once but under ten times. V and J are TRBV3-1 and TRBJ1-1, with D unresolved. The CDR3 runs 13 residues. V was trimmed by 1 base and J by 9 bases, leaving 12 bases between them. Germline CDR1 LGHDT, CDR2 YNNKEL (reference sequence). CDR3 bases: TGTGCCAGCAGCCAAGGAGACGCACTAAAAGCTTTCTTT. Amino acids: CASSQGDALKAFF.

The chain joins TRBV5-1 to TRBJ1-4; D is possibly TRBD1 (5 bases). CDR1 is SGHRS, CDR2 YFSETQ, per germline. V lost 0 bases to trimming and J lost 4 bases, with 10 bases between them. This CDR3 has 15 amino acids. CDR3 loop: CASSLDGASNEKLFF. CDR3 in DNA: TGCGCCAGCAGCTTGGATGGGGCGAGTAATGAAAAACTGTTTTTT.

This clonotype has at least ten counts. The chain recombines TRBV7-9 with TRBJ2-7; D uncertain. The CDR3 runs to 13 residues. Per the germline V gene, CDR1 is SEHNR and CDR2 is FQNEAQ (reference sequence). V was cut by 3 bases and J by 1 base, with 7 bases left in between. CDR3 protein: CASSFLASYEQYF. The CDR3 nucleotides are TGTGCCAGCAGCTTTTTAGCTTCCTACGAGCAGTACTTC.

A few counts support this clonotype. This rearrangement joins TRBV12-3 or TRBV12-4 to TRBJ2-1; 14 positions agree with TRBD2. CDR3 length equals 15 residues. Germline trimming cut 6 bases from V and 9 bases from J; bases unmatched to any gene: 7. In DNA, the CDR3 is TGTGCCAGCAGACCGGGGACTAGCGGGAGTCGTGAGCAGTTCTTC. Translation: CASRPGTSGSREQFF.

This clonotype appeared a few times. The chain joins TRBV5-6 to TRBJ2-5; D might be TRBD2 (5 bases). The CDR3 consists of 15 residues. CDR1 is SGHDT, CDR2 YYEEEE, per germline. Trimming shortened V by 4 bases and J by 4 bases, and 17 bases separated the two germline ends. CDR3 DNA sequence: TGTGCCAGCAGCCCCAGGAGGTATGACGGAGAGACCCAGTACTTC. Its protein is CASSPRRYDGETQYF.

The chain combines TRBV11-2 with TRBJ2-2; 10 positions agree with TRBD2. The junction had 4 bases not matched to a gene; V was cut back by 4 bases and J by 5 bases. CDR3 size: 15 residues. Germline CDR1 is SGHAT and CDR2 is FQNNGV. CDR3: CASSSATSGTGELFF. The CDR3 DNA sequence: TGTGCCAGCAGCTCCGCGACTAGCGGGACCGGGGAGCTGTTTTTT.

The chain employs TRBV5-6 and TRBJ1-6; no reliable D call. The CDR3 runs to 15 residues. V lost 1 base and J 0 bases, leaving 5 bases between the germline ends. Germline V lookup: CDR1 SGHDT, CDR2 YYEEEE. The CDR3 nucleotides are TGTGCCAGCAGCTTGAAGAACTCCTATAATTCACCCCTCCACTTT. Its translation: CASSLKNSYNSPLHF. The full variable domain, completed using reference TRBV5-6 and TRBJ1-6, is DAGVTQSPTHLIKTRGQQVTLRCSPKSGHDTVSWYQQALGQGPQFIFQYYEEEERQRGNFPDRFSGHQFPNYSSELNVNALLLGDSALYLCASSLKNSYNSPLHFGNGTRLTVT.

The rearrangement links TRBV10-3 to TRBJ2-1; either TRBD1 or TRBD2 may fit D (6 bases each). The CDR3 consists of 16 residues. The germline V gene has CDR1 ENHRY and CDR2 SYGVKD. V was pared by 3 bases and J by 5 bases, with 17 bases between. The CDR3 here is CAISDPGASENNEQFF. DNA for the CDR3: TGTGCCATCAGTGATCCGGGGGCTAGCGAGAACAATGAGCAGTTCTTC.

This clonotype occurred a few times. This sequence joins TRBV7-2 and TRBJ2-2; D uncertain. V dropped 0 bases and J dropped 2 bases, with 7 bases sitting between them. This CDR3 spans 15 amino acids. In germline, CDR1 is SGHTA, CDR2 FQGNSA. CDR3 in DNA: TGTGCCAGCAGCTTAGCCCAGGTTAACACCGGGGAGCTGTTTTTT. It yields the protein CASSLAQVNTGELFF.

This clonotype was observed a few times. The chain carries TRBV2 and TRBJ1-5; D gene uncertain. V shed 7 bases and J shed 0 bases, with 13 bases lying between them. CDR3 length: 15 residues. CDR1 and CDR2 (germline): SNHLY, FYNNEI. CDR3 region: CASKLRAYSNQPQHF. The CDR3 DNA sequence: TGTGCCAGCAAGCTGAGGGCTTATAGCAATCAGCCCCAGCATTTT.

The chain combines TRBV4-2 with TRBJ1-1, with a weak D call TRBD1 (6 bases). This CDR3 is built from 16 residues. With 1 base removed from V and 0 bases from J, the gap between germline ends came to 12 bases. Germline CDR1 LGHNA, CDR2 YNFKEQ. The CDR3 coding sequence is TGTGCCAGCAGCCAAGCTTCCAGGGGCATGAACACTGAAGCTTTCTTT. It is translated as CASSQASRGMNTEAFF.

This clonotype was seen only a few times. The chain employs TRBV3-1 and TRBJ1-2; D ambiguous. The germline gives CDR1 LGHDT, CDR2 YNNKEL (reference sequence). CDR3 size: 12 residues. V lost 1 base and J lost 8, with 8 bases in between. Written as DNA, the CDR3 is TGTGCCAGCAGCCAAGCGAGTGCAGGCTACACCTTC. Translation: CASSQASAGYTF.

This clonotype was detected ten times or more. The chain employs TRBV5-1 and TRBJ2-5; tentative D call: TRBD2 (5 bases). The CDR3 has 14 residues. Trimming took off 4 bases at V and 1 base at J, with 11 bases between the two ends. From germline, CDR1 is SGHRS and CDR2 YFSETQ. CDR3 amino acids: CASSIFGLQETQYF. In DNA form, the CDR3 reads TGCGCCAGCAGCATCTTTGGACTCCAAGAGACCCAGTACTTC.

This clonotype appeared a few times. The chain is built from TRBV28 and TRBJ2-5; D call uncertain. Between the trimmed V and J ends, which lost 5 bases and 4 bases, there was a span of 14 bases. This CDR3 has 14 residues. Germline assignment: CDR1 MDHEN and CDR2 SYDVKM. The CDR3 sequence is CASSLGSVRETQYF. The CDR3 bases are TGTGCCAGCAGTCTTGGATCGGTCCGAGAGACCCAGTACTTC.

This clonotype was detected ten times or more. The J gene is TRBJ2-3, the V gene TRBV20-1; no clear D gene. The germline V and J ends were trimmed by 0 bases and 0 bases, with 10 bases remaining between them. This CDR3 has 15 residues. CDR1 is DFQATT, CDR2 SNEGSKA, per germline (reference sequence). The CDR3 sequence: CSARDGGKSTDTQYF. The CDR3 bases are TGCAGTGCTAGAGATGGCGGAAAAAGCACAGATACGCAGTATTTT.

In its sample, this clonotype was seen many times. The gene calls are TRBV10-3 and TRBJ2-5; weak D call: TRBD1 (6 bases). Germline V gene lookup returns CDR1 ENHRY and CDR2 SYGVKD. The CDR3 spans 12 residues. V dropped 2 bases and J dropped 10 bases, with 11 bases sitting between them. The CDR3 sequence: CAISEGTRGQYF. CDR3 DNA: TGTGCCATCAGTGAGGGGACCAGGGGCCAGTACTTC.

The table lists this clonotype with a few counts. The CDR3 spells CASSPTPGVQNEQFF. The DNA for the CDR3 is TGTGCCAGCAGCCCAACCCCGGGAGTGCAAAATGAGCAGTTCTTC. This chain links TRBV7-2 with TRBJ2-1; possible D gene TRBD2, 6 bases. Germline lookup yields CDR1 SGHTA and CDR2 FQGNSA. This CDR3 spans 15 amino acids. With 5 bases removed from V and 7 bases from J, the gap between germline ends came to 18 bases. Drawing the rest from reference TRBV7-2 and TRBJ2-1, the complete variable domain is GAGVSQSPSNKVTEKGKDVELRCDPISGHTALYWYRQSLGQGLEFLIYFQGNSAPDKSGLPSDRFSAERTGGSVSTLTIQRTQQEDSAVYLCASSPTPGVQNEQFFGPGTRLTVL.

The CDR3 region is CASSPNGQARGTEAFF. DNA for the CDR3: TGTGCCAGCAGCCCCAATGGGCAGGCTCGAGGGACTGAAGCTTTCTTT. The chain recombines TRBV5-5 with TRBJ1-1; D uncertain. CDR1 is SGHKS and CDR2 is YYEKEE in the germline V gene (reference sequence). The CDR3 runs to 16 residues. The V end lost 4 bases, the J end lost 5 bases, and 21 bases lay between the germline ends.

V usage is TRBV20-1 and J usage is TRBJ2-2; TRBD1 aligns across 8 bases. With 7 bases clipped from V and 6 bases from J, the junction kept 10 bases outside the gene matches. The CDR3 is 14 residues long. The germline gives CDR1 DFQATT, CDR2 SNEGSKA (reference sequence). CDR3: CSVNRDRWAGELFF. CDR3 nucleotides: TGCAGTGTTAACCGGGACAGGTGGGCCGGGGAGCTGTTTTTT.

This clonotype was picked up a small number of times. This chain uses TRBV5-6 with TRBJ2-3, with 10 nucleotides matching TRBD2. The CDR3 runs 16 residues. V gave up 5 bases and J gave up 4 bases; unmatched junction bases: 10. Germline assignment: CDR1 SGHDT and CDR2 YYEEEE. The chain's CDR3 is CASSPPGLASPDTQYF. CDR3 DNA: TGTGCCAGCAGTCCTCCGGGACTAGCGAGTCCAGATACGCAGTATTTT.

The chain carries TRBV29-1 and TRBJ2-7; the D gene could be TRBD1 or TRBD2 (5 bases each). This CDR3 region has 14 residues. V was clipped by 3 bases and J by 0 bases, with 12 bases between them. CDR1 and CDR2 (germline): SQVTM, ANQGSEA. CDR3 in DNA: TGCAGCGTTGATGGGACGCTGAGCTCCTACGAGCAGTACTTC. Encoded protein: CSVDGTLSSYEQYF.

About this clonotype: The junction differs from germline at one of its ends, possibly a read error. V gene TRBV7-7 combines with J gene TRBJ2-2; D unclear. In germline, CDR1 is SSHAT, CDR2 FNYEAQ (reference sequence). The CDR3 totals 14 residues. The CDR3 DNA follows: TGTGCTAGCAGCTCCAAGGCCAACACCGGGGAGCTGTTTTTT. This codes for CASSSKANTGELFF.

The rearrangement joins TRBV24-1 to TRBJ2-3; D gene uncertain. The V end was cut by 5 bases, the J end by 1 base, with 12 bases between. The CDR3 is made up of 15 amino acids. Germline lookup yields CDR1 KGHDR and CDR2 SFDVKD. Here the CDR3 DNA reads TGTGCCACCAGTGCGTCAAGGTCGGGCACAGATACGCAGTATTTT. Amino acid sequence: CATSASRSGTDTQYF.

This clonotype came up a few times. The J gene is TRBJ2-7, the V gene TRBV27; 14 bases map to TRBD2. The CDR3 sequence is 20 residues long. CDR1 and CDR2 from the germline V gene are MNHEY and SMNVEV (reference sequence). Trimming took 3 bases from V and 5 from J; bases not matched to a gene: 18. Here the CDR3 reads CASSFDSPGLAGVPHHEQYF. The CDR3 DNA reads as TGTGCCAGCAGTTTTGACAGTCCGGGACTAGCGGGAGTTCCTCACCACGAGCAGTACTTC.